The sequence of this T cell receptor (beta chain) was determined in a study of regulatory T cells in long-lasting Graves disease. Whole-study findings and limits: When disease was persistent, TRBV28, TRBJ1-2 and TRBJ2-5 were the favored segments.

The ends lost 1 base at V and 6 bases at J; junction bases unmatched: 13. The CDR3 loop spans 17 amino acids. The germline gives CDR1 DFQATT, CDR2 SNEGSKA (reference sequence). Construction of TCR beta libraries relied on iRepertoire HTBI primers and on Arm-PCR targeting CDR3 regions. In the original workflow: The samples yielded roughly 60 TRBV and around 13 TRBJ segments. TCRdb reprocessed the multiplex PCR reads with MiXCR, giving one entry per CDR3 protein. The V and J calls follow TCRdb's processing rather than the paper's. The repertoire holds roughly 610,000 distinct CDR3 sequences, around 16% seen once, with 9.5% to 15% in the top ten. This clonotype appeared a few times. Its specificity is unknown. As for time point: newly diagnosed GD, antithyroid drugs for less than 3 months. PBMC-extracted RNA yielded the TCR library. EDTA tubes were used for drawing 8 to 9 milliliters of peripheral blood.

The same sample was also used in a study of T cells in Graves' hyperthyroidism and ophthalmopathy. That report notes: HTBI primers were used for first-round RT-PCR of the TCR CDR3.

The chain couples TRBV20-1 to TRBJ2-1, with 9 bases fitting TRBD2. The clonotype comes from a man between 18 and 29 years old with Graves disease. The sample was peripheral blood mononuclear cells (PBMCs), taken at new diagnosis, from a patient treated with antithyroid drugs. CDR3 coding DNA: TGCAGTGCTAGAGTCCCGTTTGGTAGCGGGAGTAGCAATGAGCAGTTCTTC. Translated: CSARVPFGSGSSNEQFF.